This paragraph covers one T cell receptor (beta chain) sequence. What it binds is not known. Naive, central memory, regulatory and stem cell-like memory cells within the CD4+ compartment were sorted using CD45RO/CCR7/CD25/CD127/CD95/CD27. This CDR3 is 14 amino acids long. Trimming left V 7 bases short and J 5 bases short, with 15 bases between. Germline loops: CDR1 SNHLY, CDR2 FYNNEI. The source of the sample is a study of beta chain features in type 1 diabetes. Study-level points and caveats: Moderately but significantly shorter TCRB CDR3s were found in Type 1 diabetes patients in all four CD4+ subsets. A greater similarity of naive, central memory and Treg TCRB repertoires was seen among patients than among healthy donors. Possibly, sequencing cDNA over-represented cells that had high TCR expression levels.

Investigators reverse transcribed all isolated RNA, so they sequenced expressed TCRB transcripts. The method was immunoSEQ multiplex PCR; TCRdb's version includes in-frame clones alone and lacks a portion of them. The sample consists of around 170,000 clones, roughly 10% of them appearing once. The chain links TRBV2 to TRBJ2-1; TRBD2 is a possible D gene (6 bases). What was sequenced was central memory CD4+ T cells from blood. This sequence was found in a woman aged 25-40 years with type 1 diabetes. The CDR3 nucleotides are TGTGCCAGCATTTACAGCGGGCGAGACAATGAGCAGTTCTTC. This translates into CASIYSGRDNEQFF.